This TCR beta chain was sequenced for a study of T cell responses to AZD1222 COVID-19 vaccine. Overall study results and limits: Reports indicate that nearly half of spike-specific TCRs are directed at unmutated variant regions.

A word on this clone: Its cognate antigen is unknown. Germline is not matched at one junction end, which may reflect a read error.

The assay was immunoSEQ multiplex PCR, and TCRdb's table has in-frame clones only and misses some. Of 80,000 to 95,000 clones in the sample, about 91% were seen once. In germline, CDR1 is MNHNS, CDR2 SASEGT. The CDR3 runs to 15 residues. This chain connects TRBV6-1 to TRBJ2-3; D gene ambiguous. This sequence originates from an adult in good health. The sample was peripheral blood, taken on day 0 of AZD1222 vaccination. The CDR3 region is CAGSEVKPSTDTQYF. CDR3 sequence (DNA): TGTGCCGGCAGTGAAGTAAAGCCCTCCACAGATACGCAGTATTTT.